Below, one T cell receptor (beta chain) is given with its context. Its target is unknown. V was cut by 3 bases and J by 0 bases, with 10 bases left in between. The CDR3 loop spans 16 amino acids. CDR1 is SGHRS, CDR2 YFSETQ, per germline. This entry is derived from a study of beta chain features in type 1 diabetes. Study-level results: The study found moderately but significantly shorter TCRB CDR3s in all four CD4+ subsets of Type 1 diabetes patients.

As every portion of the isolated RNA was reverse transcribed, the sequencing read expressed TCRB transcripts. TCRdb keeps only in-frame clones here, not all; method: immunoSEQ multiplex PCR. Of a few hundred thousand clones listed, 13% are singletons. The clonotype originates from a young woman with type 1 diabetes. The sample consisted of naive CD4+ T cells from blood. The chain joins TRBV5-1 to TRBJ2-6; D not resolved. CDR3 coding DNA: TGCGCCAGCAGCTCGCCCACTAACTCTGGGGCCAACGTCCTGACTTTC. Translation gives CASSSPTNSGANVLTF.